One and the same sample provided the 14 T cell receptor beta chains below, sequenced in a study of immune evolution from preneoplasia to lung adenocarcinoma. Sequencing was performed with immunoSEQ multiplex PCR; in TCRdb, only in-frame clones are kept and a portion is missing. The sample holds about 14,000 clones; 80% to 90% are singletons and the top ten take roughly 3.9%. Sequencing was done on a sample of FFPE minimally invasive lung adenocarcinoma tissue. These receptors were obtained from a person in their 70s with lung adenocarcinoma.

The chain joins TRBV10-3 to TRBJ2-5; TRBD2 agrees at 13 bases. This CDR3 is built from 14 residues. Germline V gene data show CDR1 as ENHRY and CDR2 as SYGVKD. V gave up 10 bases and J gave up 5 bases; unmatched junction bases: 7. The chain's CDR3 is CATGTSGTGETQYF. The DNA of the CDR3 is TGTGCCACCGGGACTAGCGGGACAGGCGAGACCCAGTACTTC.

V and J are TRBV19 and TRBJ2-2; no reliable D call. This CDR3 region has 16 residues. CDR1 is LNHDA and CDR2 is SQIVND in the germline V gene (reference sequence). The V and J ends lost 5 bases and 0 bases respectively, with 13 bases between them. The CDR3 loop is CASSPRFQTNTGELFF. The CDR3 nucleotides read TGTGCCAGTAGTCCCCGATTTCAGACGAACACCGGGGAGCTGTTTTTT.

This clone has just one count. V and J are TRBV11-3 and TRBJ2-7; D may be TRBD2 (6 bases). V was clipped by 5 bases and J by 6 bases, with 14 bases between them. Germline V lookup: CDR1 SGHNT, CDR2 YENEEA. The CDR3 has 13 residues. The CDR3 DNA sequence: TGTGCCAGCAGCCCCCAGGGAGGCGGCGAGCAGTACTTC. It codes for CASSPQGGGEQYF.

Points on this clone: Other nucleotide sequences from this sample produce the same CDR3. The rearrangement joins TRBV6-4 to TRBJ1-1, with no clear D. This CDR3 contains 13 residues. V lost 6 bases, J lost 0 bases, and 8 bases lay in between. The germline gives CDR1 MRHNA, CDR2 SNTAGT. The CDR3 sequence is CASSVTVNTEAFF. CDR3 nucleotide sequence: TGTGCCAGCAGCGTAACAGTGAACACTGAAGCTTTCTTT.

This sequence joins TRBV2 and TRBJ2-6; the D is unclear. Trimming shortened V by 6 bases and J by 0 bases, and 15 bases separated the two germline ends. The CDR3 has 17 amino acids. CDR1 is SNHLY, CDR2 FYNNEI, per germline. CDR3 coding DNA: TGTGCCAGCAGCCCGGAGAGATGGGGCTCTGGGGCCAACGTCCTGACTTTC. It specifies CASSPERWGSGANVLTF.

The V call is TRBV27, the J call TRBJ2-2; D remains unclear. Trimming shortened V by 5 bases and J by 5 bases, and 9 bases separated the two germline ends. The CDR3 is 13 amino acids. Per germline, CDR1 MNHEY and CDR2 SMNVEV (reference sequence). The CDR3 nucleotides read TGTGCCAGCAGTCCCCCTATTACCGGGGAGCTGTTTTTT. It yields the protein CASSPPITGELFF.

The rearrangement joins TRBV5-1 to TRBJ2-3; 7 nucleotides align to TRBD1. The germline V gene encodes CDR1 SGHRS and CDR2 YFSETQ. Unmatched junction bases numbered 10, after V lost 3 bases and J lost 6 bases. The CDR3 has 15 amino acids. The DNA of the CDR3 is TGCGCCAGCAGCTCTACAGGGGTTCCAGCGGATACGCAGTATTTT. Amino acids: CASSSTGVPADTQYF.

The chain uses TRBV18 and TRBJ1-1; D gene uncertain. Germline loops: CDR1 KGHSH, CDR2 LQKENI. V gave up 3 bases and J gave up 1 base, with 9 bases separating them. CDR3 length: 14 residues. The CDR3 loop reads CASSPFSENTEAFF. The CDR3 DNA is TGTGCCAGCTCACCCTTTAGTGAGAACACTGAAGCTTTCTTT.

V is TRBV5-1 and J is TRBJ2-7; 9 bases line up with TRBD1. CDR3 size: 15 residues. After removal of 4 bases from V and 5 bases from J, the junction contained 10 bases not matched to a gene. Germline V lookup: CDR1 SGHRS, CDR2 YFSETQ. CDR3: CASSPTGGASNEQYF. CDR3 bases: TGCGCCAGCAGCCCCACAGGGGGCGCGAGCAACGAGCAGTACTTC.

This chain links TRBV2 with TRBJ1-1, with TRBD1 matching 7 bases. The V and J ends lost 3 bases and 5 bases, in that order; junction bases with no gene match: 6. The CDR3 contains 14 residues. The germline CDR1 and CDR2 sequences are SNHLY and FYNNEI. CDR3 sequence reads: CASSDAGGGTEAFF. The CDR3 DNA reads as TGTGCCAGCAGTGACGCAGGGGGTGGGACTGAAGCTTTCTTT.

This clone showed up just a few times. The V and J genes are TRBV18 and TRBJ1-2; 9 bases are shared with TRBD1. Germline V gives CDR1 KGHSH, CDR2 LQKENI. V was clipped by 4 bases and J by 7 bases; unmatched bases: 16. The CDR3 spans 17 residues. The CDR3 protein is CASSLLTHTGTGSGYTF. In nucleotides, the CDR3 is TGTGCCAGCTCACTACTTACACATACCGGGACAGGGTCTGGCTACACCTTC.

This chain connects TRBV21-1 to TRBJ2-2; TRBD1, the D gene given by the table, was not confirmed from the DNA. TRBV21-1 is a pseudogene segment. This CDR3 spans 15 amino acids. The CDR3 DNA is TGTGCCAGCAGCAAATCAATGACAGGGGGCGGGGAGCTGTTTTTT. It specifies CASSKSMTGGGELFF.

This clone was seen a few times. The gene calls are TRBV5-1 and TRBJ1-2; D is uncertain. CDR3 length: 13 residues. Deletions cut 2 bases from V and 8 bases from J, with 13 bases between. Germline loops: CDR1 SGHRS, CDR2 YFSETQ. Here the CDR3 DNA reads TGCGCCAGCAGCTTTGAAGGTAATACCGGCTACACCTTC. Its translation: CASSFEGNTGYTF. The complete variable domain, with remaining parts taken from reference TRBV5-1 and TRBJ1-2, reads KAGVTQTPRYLIKTRGQQVTLSCSPISGHRSVSWYQQTPGQGLQFLFEYFSETQRNKGNFPGRFSGRQFSNSRSEMNVSTLELGDSALYLCASSFEGNTGYTFGSGTRLTVV.

This chain links TRBV6-5 with TRBJ1-2; D may be TRBD1 (5 bases). CDR3 size: 14 residues. Germline V gene sequence: CDR1 MNHEY, CDR2 SVGAGI. Trimming shortened V by 10 bases and J by 0 bases, and 15 bases separated the two germline ends. In nucleotides, the CDR3 is TGTGCCACCTCATTGGGGGGAGCTAACTATGGCTACACCTTC. As protein: CATSLGGANYGYTF.